Shown below are 30 T cell receptor beta chains from a single sample sequenced in a study of CD8 T cells in Susac syndrome. The authors reverse transcribed roughly 0.5 to 1 ug RNA with random hexamers. TCRdb re-derived calls from the immunoSEQ multiplex PCR reads in MiXCR, one entry per CDR3 protein. The repertoire holds about 94,000 distinct CDR3 sequences, with roughly 94% as singletons. The sequenced sample consisted of CD4+ T cells from PBMCs. The receptors come from a human donor with Susac syndrome.

This clonotype was observed a single time. The V call is TRBV2, the J call TRBJ1-6, with D hard to call. The V end was cut by 2 bases, the J end by 9 bases, with 11 bases between. Germline V lookup: CDR1 SNHLY, CDR2 FYNNEI. The CDR3 consists of 14 residues. This CDR3 reads CASSEQATASPLHF. The CDR3 DNA reads as TGTGCCAGCAGTGAACAGGCGACGGCTTCACCCCTCCACTTT.

The chain recombines TRBV19 with TRBJ2-1, with 7 bases aligning to TRBD2. The V gene's germline CDR1 is LNHDA and CDR2 SQIVND (reference sequence). Trimming at V came to 0 bases and at J to 16 bases, leaving 9 bases not matched to a gene. CDR3 length: 13 amino acids. CDR3 protein: CASSIELGTITFF. For the CDR3, the DNA is TGTGCCAGTAGTATAGAACTGGGGACTATAACATTCTTC.

The V gene is TRBV12-3 or TRBV12-4, the J gene TRBJ2-1, with 12 bases identical to TRBD2. The CDR3 loop spans 18 amino acids. Trimming took 3 bases from V and 5 from J; bases not matched to a gene: 11. The CDR3 DNA reads TGTGCCAGCAGTTTGACGGGGTCTAGCGGGGGGGCCAACAATGAGCAGTTCTTC. Translated: CASSLTGSSGGANNEQFF.

CDR3 amino acids: CASSYGRGNTGELFF. The CDR3 DNA reads as TGTGCCAGCAGCTACGGGCGGGGTAACACCGGGGAGCTGTTTTTT. V usage is TRBV3-1 and J usage is TRBJ2-2; possible D gene TRBD2, 6 bases. Trimming took off 5 bases at V and 2 bases at J, with 12 bases between the two ends. The CDR3 consists of 15 residues. Germline V lookup: CDR1 LGHDT, CDR2 YNNKEL (reference sequence).

This clonotype showed up just a few times. CDR3 coding DNA: TGTGCCAGCAGCCGTGAGGGGAGACCCTACGAGCAGTACTTC. It translates to CASSREGRPYEQYF. This chain uses TRBV9 with TRBJ2-7; the D gene could be TRBD1 or TRBD2 (5 bases each). This CDR3 is built from 14 residues. Germline V gene lookup returns CDR1 SGDLS and CDR2 YYNGEE. V lost 4 bases to trimming and J lost 2 bases, with 13 bases between them. Full variable domain (rest looked up from reference TRBV9 and TRBJ2-7): DSGVTQTPKHLITATGQRVTLRCSPRSGDLSVYWYQQSLDQGLQFLIQYYNGEERAKGNILERFSAQQFPDLHSELNLSSLELGDSALYFCASSREGRPYEQYFGPGTRLTVT.

DNA for the CDR3: TGCAGCGTTGAACCGGGGGTAGGAGATACGCAGTATTTT. Residues: CSVEPGVGDTQYF. The chain combines TRBV29-1 with TRBJ2-3; D is perhaps TRBD2 (6 bases). The germline V gene has CDR1 SQVTM and CDR2 ANQGSEA. The CDR3 covers 13 residues. The ends were cut back, 2 bases at V and 5 bases at J, with 11 bases in the middle.

V usage is TRBV6-1 and J usage is TRBJ1-5; 7 nucleotides match TRBD1. V lost 7 bases, J lost 4 bases, and 10 bases stayed unmatched. Germline assignment: CDR1 MNHNS and CDR2 SASEGT. The CDR3 totals 15 residues. The CDR3 loop is CASITGVQSNQPQHF. CDR3 nucleotide sequence: TGTGCCAGCATAACAGGGGTCCAGTCGAATCAGCCCCAGCATTTT.

This clonotype was detected once. V is TRBV3-1 and J is TRBJ1-2, with TRBD1 identical over 8 bases. CDR1 and CDR2 (germline): LGHDT, YNNKEL (reference sequence). The CDR3 is 14 amino acids. Unmatched junction bases numbered 5, after V lost 4 bases and J lost 4 bases. CDR3 coding DNA: TGTGCCAGCAGCCCCCCGACAGGGGTCTATGGCTACACCTTC. This codes for CASSPPTGVYGYTF.

The chain couples TRBV5-1 to TRBJ2-1; the D is unclear. Deletions cut 5 bases from V and 4 bases from J, with 13 bases between. The CDR3 consists of 14 residues. Germline lookup yields CDR1 SGHRS and CDR2 YFSETQ. This CDR3 is CASSRGQEYNEQFF. For the CDR3, the DNA is TGCGCCAGCAGTCGAGGTCAGGAATACAATGAGCAGTTCTTC.

This sequence joins TRBV3-1 and TRBJ1-3; 9 nucleotides align to TRBD1. The CDR3 runs 15 residues. V shed 0 bases, J shed 4 bases, and the junction held 1 base outside the gene matches. Germline assignment: CDR1 LGHDT and CDR2 YNNKEL (reference sequence). In DNA form, the CDR3 reads TGTGCCAGCAGCCAAGAGACAGGGGGGGGAAACACCATATATTTT. It yields the protein CASSQETGGGNTIYF.

This CDR3 is CASSLSGGAYEQYF. The DNA of the CDR3 is TGTGCCAGCAGTTTGAGCGGGGGGGCGTACGAGCAGTACTTC. The J gene is TRBJ2-7, the V gene TRBV12-3 or TRBV12-4, with 10 bases fitting TRBD2. The CDR3 has 14 residues. With V trimmed by 3 bases and J by 4 bases, 3 bases remained unmatched.

CDR3 protein: CAWSNYGYTF. CDR3 coding DNA: TGTGCCTGGAGTAACTATGGCTACACCTTC. The V gene is TRBV30, the J gene TRBJ1-2, with no clear D. This CDR3 region has 10 residues. In germline, CDR1 is GTSNPN, CDR2 SVGIG (reference sequence). The V gene lost 2 bases and the J gene lost 2 bases, with 0 bases spanning the gap.

The chain joins TRBV30 to TRBJ1-6; no firm D call. CDR1 is GTSNPN, CDR2 SVGIG, per germline (reference sequence). The CDR3 sequence is 13 residues long. The ends were cut back, 4 bases at V and 5 bases at J, with 9 bases in the middle. This chain's CDR3 is CAWKAEDNSPLHF. The DNA of the CDR3 is TGTGCCTGGAAGGCCGAAGATAATTCACCCCTCCACTTT.

The chain couples TRBV12-3 or TRBV12-4 to TRBJ2-1; a weak D match, TRBD2 (5 bases). CDR3 length: 12 amino acids. The germline V and J ends were trimmed by 6 bases and 9 bases, with 12 bases remaining between them. CDR3 DNA sequence: TGTGCCAGCAGGCCGAGCGGCGTTGAGCAGTTCTTC. Translated, it gives CASRPSGVEQFF.

The chain recombines TRBV9 with TRBJ2-5; no definite D call. CDR1 is SGDLS, CDR2 YYNGEE, per germline. V lost 0 bases to trimming and J lost 2 bases, with 11 bases between them. The CDR3 contains 15 residues. CDR3 protein: CASSVGGSVQETQYF. The CDR3 nucleotides read TGTGCCAGCAGCGTAGGGGGTTCCGTACAAGAGACCCAGTACTTC.

The V and J genes are TRBV7-3 and TRBJ2-2, with 7 bases matching TRBD1. The germline V gene encodes CDR1 SGHTA and CDR2 FQGTGA. V shed 5 bases, J shed 3 bases, and the junction held 9 bases outside the gene matches. The CDR3 has 16 residues. The CDR3 spells CASSPYRGPYTGELFF. DNA of the CDR3: TGTGCCAGCAGCCCCTATAGGGGGCCCTACACCGGGGAGCTGTTTTTT.

The CDR3 coding sequence is TGCAGTGCTAGACCCGTCAACCTTCGAACGGACAACAATGAGCAGTTCTTC. Protein sequence: CSARPVNLRTDNNEQFF. The chain couples TRBV20-1 to TRBJ2-1; the D gene is possibly TRBD1 (5 bases). In germline, CDR1 is DFQATT, CDR2 SNEGSKA (reference sequence). V was cut by 2 bases and J by 5 bases, with 22 bases left in between. The CDR3 runs 17 residues.

This clonotype was recorded a few times. The chain is built from TRBV11-2 and TRBJ2-6; D may be TRBD2 (5 bases). The V gene's germline CDR1 is SGHAT and CDR2 FQNNGV. The CDR3 is 15 amino acids. Trimming pared 5 bases from V and 2 bases from J, leaving 10 bases between. The CDR3 region has the DNA TGTGCCAGCAGCCGAACCGGGACTGGGGCCAACGTCCTGACTTTC. Amino acids: CASSRTGTGANVLTF.

This clonotype appeared a single time. The rearrangement links TRBV9 to TRBJ1-1; TRBD1 is a possible D gene (5 bases). The CDR3 has 13 residues. Germline V gene data show CDR1 as SGDLS and CDR2 as YYNGEE. V lost 2 bases and J lost 10, with 15 bases in between. CDR3 amino acids: CASSVRDGSRAFF. The CDR3 nucleotides are TGTGCCAGCAGCGTCCGGGACGGGAGCAGAGCTTTCTTT.

This chain joins TRBV14 and TRBJ2-1; D may be TRBD1 or TRBD2 (6 bases each). CDR1 is SGHDN, CDR2 FVKESK, per germline. V was cut by 4 bases and J by 2 bases, with 12 bases left in between. The CDR3 totals 15 residues. CDR3 sequence (DNA): TGTGCCAGCAGCCTCCGGGGGCTAGCCTACAATGAGCAGTTCTTC. This codes for CASSLRGLAYNEQFF.

This chain uses TRBV11-2 with TRBJ2-7; D is perhaps TRBD1 (6 bases). CDR3 length: 14 amino acids. Deletions cut 3 bases from V and 4 bases from J, with 13 bases between. Germline loops: CDR1 SGHAT, CDR2 FQNNGV. The chain's CDR3 is CASSFRRQAYEQYF. In nucleotides, the CDR3 is TGTGCCAGCAGCTTCCGTCGACAGGCTTACGAGCAGTACTTC.

A single count supports this clonotype. The gene calls are TRBV10-3 and TRBJ1-1, with TRBD1 as a possible D gene (5 bases). This CDR3 spans 15 amino acids. The ends were cut back, 3 bases at V and 0 bases at J, with 11 bases in the middle. The germline V gene encodes CDR1 ENHRY and CDR2 SYGVKD. The DNA of the CDR3 is TGTGCCATCAGTGACCCGGGACGGATGAACACTGAAGCTTTCTTT. Encoded protein: CAISDPGRMNTEAFF.

As to this clonotype: Sequence at one end of the junction differs from germline and may be a read error. The rearrangement uses TRBV3-1 and TRBJ2-5; D is unclear. Per germline, CDR1 LGHDT and CDR2 YNNKEL (reference sequence). The CDR3 totals 13 residues. In DNA form, the CDR3 reads TGTGCCAGCAGCCCGGTCCGGGCCCTTCCCGAAAACTTC. It yields the protein CASSPVRALPENF.

The chain carries TRBV24-1 and TRBJ2-2, with D perhaps matching TRBD1 (6 bases). With 9 bases removed from V and 1 base from J, the gap between germline ends came to 8 bases. The CDR3 covers 13 residues. Germline V lookup: CDR1 KGHDR, CDR2 SFDVKD. CDR3 region: CATRGGNTGELFF. In DNA, the CDR3 is TGTGCCACCCGAGGGGGGAACACCGGGGAGCTGTTTTTT.

The V gene is TRBV9, the J gene TRBJ2-7, with a weak D call TRBD2 (5 bases). Trimming shortened V by 4 bases and J by 0 bases, and 11 bases separated the two germline ends. Germline V lookup: CDR1 SGDLS, CDR2 YYNGEE. The length of the CDR3 is 14 residues. The CDR3 coding sequence is TGTGCCAGCAGCCCAACGGGGTTCTCCTACGAGCAGTACTTC. Protein product: CASSPTGFSYEQYF.

The V call is TRBV7-9, the J call TRBJ2-3; D remains unclear. This CDR3 contains 12 residues. From germline, CDR1 is SEHNR and CDR2 FQNEAQ (reference sequence). V lost 0 bases to trimming and J lost 6 bases, with 4 bases between them. CDR3 nucleotides: TGTGCCAGCAGCTTAGCCTTCGATACGCAGTATTTT. As protein: CASSLAFDTQYF.

The chain combines TRBV7-9 with TRBJ2-2, with D perhaps matching TRBD1 (5 bases). The V gene lost 5 bases and the J gene lost 0 bases, with 13 bases spanning the gap. Germline V gives CDR1 SEHNR, CDR2 FQNEAQ (reference sequence). The CDR3 contains 16 residues. Here the CDR3 DNA reads TGTGCCAGCAGCCCGATCCAGGGCCCGAACACCGGGGAGCTGTTTTTT. Translation: CASSPIQGPNTGELFF.

This rearrangement joins TRBV27 to TRBJ2-5, with D possibly TRBD2 on 6 matching bases. This CDR3 spans 13 amino acids. V lost 5 bases, J lost 7 bases, and 14 bases lay in between. The V gene's germline CDR1 is MNHEY and CDR2 SMNVEV (reference sequence). The CDR3 DNA follows: TGTGCCAGCAGTAAAACGGGAGCCGCGACCCAGTACTTC. It translates to CASSKTGAATQYF.

The V call is TRBV15, the J call TRBJ2-6; 10 bases agree with TRBD1. Germline values: CDR1 LNHNV, CDR2 YYDKDF (reference sequence). The CDR3 sequence is 17 residues long. Trimming removed 5 bases from V and 3 bases from J; junction bases left unmatched: 7. CDR3 amino acids: CATSARTGGYGANVLTF. The CDR3 nucleotides are TGTGCCACCAGCGCCCGGACAGGGGGGTATGGGGCCAACGTCCTGACTTTC. The full variable domain, its missing parts supplied by reference TRBV15 and TRBJ2-6, is DAMVIQNPRYQVTQFGKPVTLSCSQTLNHNVMYWYQQKSSQAPKLLFHYYDKDFNNEADTPDNFQSRRPNTSFCFLDIRSPGLGDTAMYLCATSARTGGYGANVLTFGAGSRLTVL.

The chain couples TRBV19 to TRBJ2-1, with 9 bases fitting TRBD2. V lost 3 bases, J lost 7 bases, and 10 bases stayed unmatched. CDR3 length: 16 residues. The germline V gene encodes CDR1 LNHDA and CDR2 SQIVND (reference sequence). CDR3 sequence reads: CASSIRFSGGGNEQFF. The CDR3 DNA sequence: TGTGCCAGTAGTATCCGGTTTAGCGGGGGAGGGAATGAGCAGTTCTTC.